The rows below give T cell receptor beta chains drawn from one sample of a study of T-cell reconstitution after alpha-beta-depleted transplantation in children. TCRdb re-called the PCR reads through MiXCR, storing one row per CDR3 protein. The sample lists some 200,000 distinct CDR3 sequences, about a tenth seen once, with about 28% in the top ten. This specimen consisted of PBMCs, obtained before TCRalphabeta/CD19-depleted stem cell transplant. The receptors here all came from a child younger than two with acute myeloid leukemia, due to receive a stem cell transplant. Each CDR3 is given with its conserved first and last residue. Fields, in order: CDR3 protein, CDR3 DNA, clone size, J gene, V gene, D gene. A D gene is named only where the DNA matches it firmly. Part of the rows lack a size; the others show once, few, many or a class for expanded clones.

CASSHTLSPGELFF	TGTGCCAGCAGCCACACATTGTCCCCCGGGGAGCTGTTTTTT	many	TRBJ2-2	TRBV3-1	.
CAWSVSKGSEQFF	TGTGCCTGGAGTGTATCTAAGGGTAGTGAGCAGTTCTTC	.	TRBJ2-1	TRBV30	.
CASSYSINLGNTIYF	TGTGCCAGCAGTTACTCGATCAACCTTGGAAACACCATATATTTT	.	TRBJ1-3	TRBV6-5	.
CASSLDLSRNTGELFF	TGCGCCAGCAGCTTGGATCTATCTAGGAACACCGGGGAGCTGTTTTTT	many	TRBJ2-2	TRBV5-1	.
CASTRTGGASSTDTQYF	TGCGCCAGCACCAGGACGGGTGGCGCCTCTAGCACAGATACGCAGTATTTT	many	TRBJ2-3	TRBV4-1	.
CASSLEGVRWDTQYF	TGCGCCAGCAGCTTAGAGGGAGTTAGGTGGGATACGCAGTATTTT	many	TRBJ2-3	TRBV5-1	.
CSARVPGGSQPQHF	TGCAGTGCTAGAGTCCCCGGGGGATCTCAGCCCCAGCATTTT	few	TRBJ1-5	TRBV20-1	.
CASSSPGLVGYEQYF	TGTGCCAGCAGTAGCCCGGGACTAGTCGGCTACGAGCAGTACTTC	many	TRBJ2-7	TRBV28	TRBD2
CATSREVWASTDTQYF	TGTGCCACCAGCAGAGAGGTATGGGCCTCCACAGATACGCAGTATTTT	many	TRBJ2-3	TRBV15	.
CSVADRVTDNEQFF	TGCAGCGTTGCGGACAGGGTGACGGACAATGAGCAGTTCTTC	.	TRBJ2-1	TRBV29-1	TRBD1
CASSHSTRGVYEQYF	TGTGCCAGCAGCCACAGTACCCGGGGGGTCTACGAGCAGTACTTC	many	TRBJ2-7	TRBV3-1	TRBD2
CASSPHDKLGGYTF	TGTGCCAGCAGTCCACATGACAAGTTGGGAGGCTACACCTTC	few	TRBJ1-2	TRBV27	.